The 25 T cell receptor beta chains given below trace back to one sample, sequenced in a study of control samples from healthy donors and cancer patients. TCRdb's copy holds only in-frame clones and misses some; the assay was immunoSEQ multiplex PCR. This sample yields about 55,000 clones, of which approximately 86% are seen a single time; approximately 3.4% belongs to the top ten. The sample consisted of blood. All receptors come from a man aged 50-60 years in good health.

V gene TRBV2 combines with J gene TRBJ1-2, with D perhaps matching TRBD1 (6 bases). Germline loops: CDR1 SNHLY, CDR2 FYNNEI. The germline V and J ends were trimmed by 7 bases and 2 bases, with 14 bases remaining between them. This CDR3 is built from 14 residues. For the CDR3, the DNA is TGTGCCAGCACCGAACAGGGAAAAAACTATGGCTACACCTTC. Protein product: CASTEQGKNYGYTF.

The chain uses TRBV5-1 and TRBJ1-2; D is possibly TRBD1 (5 bases). CDR3 length equals 14 residues. V lost 5 bases, J lost 5 bases, and 16 bases lay in between. The V gene's germline CDR1 is SGHRS and CDR2 YFSETQ. CDR3 residues: CASSVDRMTYGYTF. As DNA, the CDR3 is TGCGCCAGCAGTGTCGACAGAATGACATATGGCTACACCTTC. The full variable domain, completed using reference TRBV5-1 and TRBJ1-2, is KAGVTQTPRYLIKTRGQQVTLSCSPISGHRSVSWYQQTPGQGLQFLFEYFSETQRNKGNFPGRFSGRQFSNSRSEMNVSTLELGDSALYLCASSVDRMTYGYTFGSGTRLTVV.

V usage is TRBV28 and J usage is TRBJ2-7, with 12 bases matching TRBD2. V gave up 10 bases and J gave up 1 base; unmatched junction bases: 5. Germline V gene lookup returns CDR1 MDHEN and CDR2 SYDVKM. The CDR3 length is 14 residues. The CDR3: CATETSGSSYEQYF. The CDR3 DNA reads TGTGCCACCGAGACTAGCGGGAGTTCCTACGAGCAGTACTTC. The full variable domain, completed using reference TRBV28 and TRBJ2-7, is DVKVTQSSRYLVKRTGEKVFLECVQDMDHENMFWYRQDPGLGLRLIYFSYDVKMKEKGDIPEGYSVSREKKERFSLILESASTNQTSMYLCATETSGSSYEQYFGPGTRLTVT.

The chain recombines TRBV7-2 with TRBJ1-5, with TRBD1 matching 9 bases. The CDR3 is 15 amino acids. The junction had 6 bases not matched to a gene; V was cut back by 2 bases and J by 7 bases. Germline V CDR1 and CDR2: SGHTA, FQGNSA. In nucleotides, the CDR3 is TGTGCCAGCAGCTTACAACAGGGGGCTGAACAGCCCCAGCATTTT. Translating it yields CASSLQQGAEQPQHF.

The CDR3: CASTPAAQETQYF. CDR3 in DNA: TGCGCCAGCACCCCGGCAGCTCAAGAGACCCAGTACTTC. The V call is TRBV5-1, the J call TRBJ2-5; D gene unclear. This CDR3 is 13 amino acids long. The V gene lost 6 bases and the J gene lost 2 bases, with 11 bases spanning the gap. Germline V gives CDR1 SGHRS, CDR2 YFSETQ.

This clone was counted a single time. The chain carries TRBV19 and TRBJ1-1; TRBD1 aligns across 11 bases. Germline V gives CDR1 LNHDA, CDR2 SQIVND (reference sequence). J was trimmed by 5 bases and V by 4 bases; bases with no gene match: 9. The CDR3 length is 16 residues. CDR3: CASSKSPGQGGTEAFF. DNA of the CDR3: TGTGCCAGTAGTAAGAGCCCGGGACAGGGGGGGACTGAAGCTTTCTTT.

This rearrangement joins TRBV7-9 to TRBJ1-5; D unresolved. With 1 base removed from V and 3 bases from J, the gap between germline ends came to 7 bases. Germline V gene data show CDR1 as SEHNR and CDR2 as FQNEAQ (reference sequence). CDR3 length: 14 amino acids. The CDR3 region is CASSLGGVNQPQHF. The CDR3 DNA reads as TGTGCCAGCAGCTTAGGCGGGGTCAATCAGCCCCAGCATTTT.

The chain links TRBV5-1 to TRBJ2-1, with D possibly matching TRBD2 (6 bases). V shed 0 bases and J shed 5 bases, with 12 bases lying between them. Germline values: CDR1 SGHRS, CDR2 YFSETQ. The CDR3 is made up of 15 amino acids. The CDR3 spells CASSLELAPHNEQFF. The CDR3 DNA follows: TGCGCCAGCAGCTTGGAACTAGCCCCCCACAATGAGCAGTTCTTC.

The J gene is TRBJ2-4, the V gene TRBV13, with D possibly being TRBD2 (6 bases). V lost 5 bases and J lost 0, with 8 bases in between. The CDR3 is made up of 14 amino acids. Germline-derived CDR1 and CDR2 are PRHDT and FYEKMQ (reference sequence). DNA for the CDR3: TGTGCCAGCAGCCTTAGCGGAGCCAAAAACATTCAGTACTTC. Its protein product is CASSLSGAKNIQYF.

This clone came up a few times. CDR3 DNA sequence: TGTGCCAGCAGCCCGTCAGCAGGCGGCTCTGGAAACACCATATATTTT. Residues: CASSPSAGGSGNTIYF. The V gene is TRBV3-1 (or the pseudogene TRBV3-2), the J gene TRBJ1-3; D ambiguous. Trimming stripped 4 bases from V and 0 bases from J, with 13 bases between. The CDR3 is 16 residues long. CDR1 is LGHDT and CDR2 is YNNKEL in the germline V gene (reference sequence).

The V call is TRBV5-6, the J call TRBJ2-1; 13 nucleotides align to TRBD2. Trimming removed 4 bases from V and 6 bases from J; junction bases left unmatched: 13. CDR1 is SGHDT and CDR2 is YYEEEE in the germline V gene. The CDR3 runs 18 residues. CDR3 sequence reads: CASSHYARTSGSSNEQFF. The CDR3 DNA follows: TGTGCCAGCAGCCATTATGCTCGGACTAGCGGGAGTAGCAATGAGCAGTTCTTC.

The V and J genes are TRBV6-5 and TRBJ2-4; no clear D. The CDR3 has 13 amino acids. CDR1 and CDR2 (germline): MNHEY, SVGAGI. V lost 8 bases, J lost 0 bases, and 8 bases lay in between. DNA for the CDR3: TGTGCCAGCGCAGAAATAGCCAAAAACATTCAGTACTTC. Translation: CASAEIAKNIQYF.

The V and J genes are TRBV28 and TRBJ1-3, with a possible D match to TRBD1 (5 bases). The CDR3 contains 16 residues. Germline CDR1 reads MDHEN; CDR2 reads SYDVKM. Trimming left V 6 bases short and J 0 bases short, with 15 bases between. The CDR3 coding sequence is TGTGCCAGCAGCCCTCTGACAGCCTTCTCTGGAAACACCATATATTTT. This translates into CASSPLTAFSGNTIYF.

The chain couples TRBV27 to TRBJ1-1; D gene uncertain. Germline CDR1 is MNHEY and CDR2 is SMNVEV (reference sequence). V lost 4 bases to trimming and J lost 5 bases, with 20 bases between them. This CDR3 spans 16 amino acids. CDR3 region: CASSSGAGYGLTEAFF. Here the CDR3 DNA reads TGTGCCAGCAGTTCGGGCGCCGGATACGGGTTGACTGAAGCTTTCTTT.

The V and J genes are TRBV5-1 and TRBJ1-6; perhaps TRBD1 as D (5 bases). The CDR3 is made up of 15 amino acids. Trimming took 1 base from V and 5 from J, leaving 10 bases between them. The V gene's germline CDR1 is SGHRS and CDR2 YFSETQ. CDR3 sequence (DNA): TGCGCCAGCAGCTTGACAGGTCTGAATAATTCACCCCTCCACTTT. Amino acid sequence: CASSLTGLNNSPLHF.

This rearrangement joins TRBV19 to TRBJ1-2; 9 bases match TRBD1. There are 15 residues in the CDR3. CDR1 LNHDA and CDR2 SQIVND come from the germline V gene (reference sequence). After removal of 3 bases from V and 6 bases from J, the junction contained 8 bases not matched to a gene. CDR3 sequence: CASSMLDRGWHGYTF. The CDR3, as DNA: TGTGCCAGTAGTATGCTGGACAGGGGATGGCATGGCTACACCTTC.

This rearrangement joins TRBV21-1 to TRBJ2-2; the D segment call TRBD1 is taken from the table without a DNA check. TRBV21-1 represents a pseudogene. This CDR3 comprises 17 residues. In DNA, the CDR3 is TGTGCCAGCAGCAAAGGGGTTCGAGGGGGCCACACCGGGGAGCTGTTTTTT. It yields the protein CASSKGVRGGHTGELFF.

The gene calls are TRBV30 and TRBJ1-4; D perhaps matches TRBD1 (6 bases). Trimming stripped 3 bases from V and 3 bases from J, with 11 bases between. This CDR3 contains 14 residues. The germline V gene has CDR1 GTSNPN and CDR2 SVGIG (reference sequence). The CDR3 nucleotides read TGTGCCTGGAGCGCAGGGGTTCCTAATGAAAAACTGTTTTTT. It encodes CAWSAGVPNEKLFF.

V and J are TRBV18 and TRBJ1-5; TRBD1 is a possible D gene (5 bases). V was cut by 3 bases and J by 7 bases, with 16 bases left in between. Germline V gene sequence: CDR1 KGHSH, CDR2 LQKENI. There are 15 residues in the CDR3. The CDR3 nucleotides are TGTGCCAGCTCACCTCAGGCCAGGGAGGGACAGCCCCAGCATTTT. Amino acids: CASSPQAREGQPQHF. Based on the CDR3 plus reference TRBV18 and TRBJ1-5, the full variable domain is NAGVMQNPRHLVRRRGQEARLRCSPMKGHSHVYWYRQLPEEGLKFMVYLQKENIIDESGMPKERFSAEFPKEGPSILRIQQVVRGDSAAYFCASSPQAREGQPQHFGDGTRLSIL.

The V call is TRBV6-1, the J call TRBJ1-1; D gene unclear. This CDR3 is built from 14 residues. Deletions cut 3 bases from V and 0 bases from J, with 8 bases between. Germline V lookup: CDR1 MNHNS, CDR2 SASEGT. The CDR3 sequence: CASSELWVNTEAFF. In DNA form, the CDR3 reads TGTGCCAGCAGTGAGTTGTGGGTGAACACTGAAGCTTTCTTT.

V and J are TRBV5-6 and TRBJ2-2; no clear D gene. Per the germline V gene, CDR1 is SGHDT and CDR2 is YYEEEE. V dropped 0 bases and J dropped 4 bases, with 7 bases sitting between them. The CDR3 contains 14 residues. The CDR3 protein is CASSLVVLTGELFF. The CDR3 DNA follows: TGTGCCAGCAGCTTGGTTGTGCTCACCGGGGAGCTGTTTTTT.

The genes are TRBV15 and TRBJ2-1; 8 nucleotides line up with TRBD1. Germline V gene data show CDR1 as LNHNV and CDR2 as YYDKDF (reference sequence). This CDR3 region has 15 residues. V lost 1 base and J lost 1; bases outside the gene matches: 0. CDR3 amino acids: CATSRGQGSYNEQFF. The CDR3 bases are TGTGCCACCAGCAGAGGACAGGGGTCCTACAATGAGCAGTTCTTC.

This sequence joins TRBV27 and TRBJ2-7; 13 bases align to TRBD2. Germline trimming cut 5 bases from V and 6 bases from J; bases unmatched to any gene: 10. Germline V CDR1 and CDR2: MNHEY, SMNVEV (reference sequence). The CDR3 runs to 16 residues. CDR3 in amino acids: CASSPRTSGRSGEQYF. DNA of the CDR3: TGTGCCAGCAGTCCGCGGACTAGCGGGAGATCGGGCGAGCAGTACTTC.

The rearrangement uses TRBV6-2 or TRBV6-3 and TRBJ2-7, with D possibly matching TRBD2 (5 bases). Trimming took off 2 bases at V and 4 bases at J, with 18 bases between the two ends. CDR3 size: 16 residues. Germline lookup yields CDR1 MNHEY and CDR2 SVGEGT. CDR3 protein: CASSYEAARVGYEQYF. The CDR3 DNA reads as TGTGCCAGCAGTTACGAAGCGGCTCGAGTGGGTTACGAGCAGTACTTC.

The rearrangement links TRBV6-5 to TRBJ1-2; the match to TRBD1 covers 7 bases. Losses at the gene ends were 6 bases for V and 4 bases for J; bases not matched to a gene: 11. CDR1 and CDR2 from the germline V gene are MNHEY and SVGAGI. The CDR3 is 15 residues long. The CDR3 bases are TGTGCCAGCAGCCTACAGGGGCAGGAAGGCTATGGCTACACCTTC. It yields the protein CASSLQGQEGYGYTF.